This T cell receptor beta chain emerged from a study of blood T cells in healthy people across ages. Whole-study results and caveats: In older individuals, TCR beta diversity per million T cells was lower, falling roughly linearly with age.

With a J-beta primer mix and a sample-barcoded 5' primer, a second PCR ran 7 to 11 cycles. TCRdb reprocessed the 5' RACE reads via MiXCR and lists one record per CDR3 protein. The data contain about 1,400,000 distinct CDR3 sequences, roughly 59% of them singletons. With regard to this clonotype: Antigen unknown.

Germline-derived CDR1 and CDR2 are SGDLS and YYNGEE. This CDR3 is 15 amino acids long. The receptor's source is a man in his late teens or twenties in good health. This chain uses TRBV9 with TRBJ2-1, with 9 nucleotides matching TRBD2. The end of the DNA aligns better with TRBJ2-7, so the J call may be wrong. Sequenced material: blood. The CDR3 here is CASSVGLAEYNEQYF. The CDR3 region has the DNA TGTGCCAGCAGCGTAGGACTAGCGGAATACAATGAGCAGTACTTC.